A selection of T cell receptor beta chains follows, all from one sample in a study of blood T cell repertoires in COVID-19. Measured with immunoSEQ multiplex PCR; TCRdb has only the in-frame clones, and not every one. The sample consists of around 150,000 clones, 75% to 90% of them appearing once. Sequencing input: peripheral blood. These receptors originate from a woman older than 75 with active or convalescent COVID-19. CDR3s include the opening cysteine and the closing phenylalanine or tryptophan. The D gene is left open where the match is weak. Clone size is stated in some rows and not others, as once, few, many or a class when expanded.

J | D | V | size | DNA | CDR3
TRBJ2-4 | TRBD1 | TRBV4-3 | . | TGCGCCAGCAGCCAAGGAACAGGGGGTGGCAAAAACATTCAGTACTTC | CASSQGTGGGKNIQYF
TRBJ1-1 | TRBD1 | TRBV19 | . | TGTGCCAGTAGTCCGGGACAGGTTTCCACTGAAGCTTTCTTT | CASSPGQVSTEAFF
TRBJ2-7 | . | TRBV2 | . | TGTGCCAGCAGGGGGGCCGATTATTGGGAGGGCAGCTCCTACGAGCAGTACTTC | CASRGADYWEGSSYEQYF
TRBJ1-1 | TRBD1 | TRBV6-2/TRBV6-3 | . | TGTGCCAGCAGTTACTTAGGGACAGGGACCACTGAAGCTTTCTTT | CASSYLGTGTTEAFF
TRBJ2-7 | TRBD1 | TRBV4-2 | . | TGTGCCAGCAGCCAACTTCCGGGACAGGGGAGTTACGAGCAGTACTTC | CASSQLPGQGSYEQYF
TRBJ2-5 | . | TRBV5-1 | . | TGCGCCAGTTCCAAAGCCGGGTGGCAAGAGACCCAGTACTTC | CASSKAGWQETQYF
TRBJ1-1 | . | TRBV12-1 | . | TGTGCCAGCACCTCGTCGGGCGCGGGCGCTGAAGCTTTCTTT | CASTSSGAGAEAFF
TRBJ2-1 | TRBD1 | TRBV11-2 | . | TGTGCCAGCAGCTTCAGGCAGGGGGCGTCCAATGAGCAGTTCTTC | CASSFRQGASNEQFF
TRBJ2-7 | TRBD1 | TRBV5-4 | . | TGTGCCAGCAGCTCTGGGGGACAGGGAGTCTACGAGCAGTACTTC | CASSSGGQGVYEQYF
TRBJ2-3 | . | TRBV10-3 | . | TGTGCCATCAGTGAGGGCAGGGAAAAAAGAGATACGCAGTATTTT | CAISEGREKRDTQYF
TRBJ2-1 | . | TRBV4-1 | . | TGCGCCAGCAGCCAAGTGGGGCCGGGGGATGAGCAGTTCTTC | CASSQVGPGDEQFF
TRBJ2-5 | . | TRBV5-1 | . | TGCGCCAGCAGCTTGAGAGGGATAGAGACCCAGTACTTC | CASSLRGIETQYF
TRBJ2-2 | . | TRBV7-2 | . | TGTGCCAGCAGCTGGCGGTATTACACAGGCCTGGGCACCGGGGAGCTGTTTTTT | CASSWRYYTGLGTGELFF
TRBJ1-2 | . | TRBV7-8 | . | TGTGCCAGCAGCCTTGCAGGGGAGAACTATGGCTACACCTTC | CASSLAGENYGYTF
TRBJ2-2 | . | TRBV7-2 | . | TGTGCCAGCAGCCTTCCTACAGGGAACACCGGGGAGCTGTTTTTT | CASSLPTGNTGELFF
TRBJ2-2 | TRBD2 | TRBV4-1 | . | TGCGCCAGCAGCCAAGATCGTAGTGGAAGCGGGGGGGCCGGGGAGCTGTTTTTT | CASSQDRSGSGGAGELFF
TRBJ1-6 | . | TRBV3-1/TRBV3-2 | . | TGTGCCAGCAGCCAAGACCCGAGCTCCTATAATTCACCCCTCCACTTT | CASSQDPSSYNSPLHF
TRBJ1-6 | TRBD1 | TRBV14 | . | TGTGCCAGCAGCCAAGTGCGGTTGACAGGGAATTCACCCCTCCACTTT | CASSQVRLTGNSPLHF
TRBJ1-2 | TRBD1 | TRBV6-1 | . | TGTGCCAGCAGTGAAGCCCGACAGGGGTATGGCTACACCTTC | CASSEARQGYGYTF
TRBJ2-7 | . | TRBV7-2 | . | TGTGCCAGCAGCTTAGTCGCCAGGTTCTACGAGCAGTACTTC | CASSLVARFYEQYF
TRBJ2-4 | TRBD1 | TRBV6-6 | . | TGTGCCAGCAGCCTCGGGCAGGGGGCGGACATTCAGTACTTC | CASSLGQGADIQYF
TRBJ1-1 | . | TRBV29-1 | . | TGCAGCGTGGAGTCGGCTTTCTTT | CSVESAFF
TRBJ1-1 | TRBD1 | TRBV19 | . | TGTGCCAGTAAGGACAGGGAGGGAGGCGAAGCTTTCTTT | CASKDREGGEAFF
TRBJ1-1 | . | TRBV29-1 | . | TGCAGCGTTGCGCCGGGTACTGAAGCTTTCTTT | CSVAPGTEAFF
TRBJ1-5 | . | TRBV3-1/TRBV3-2 | . | TGTGCCAGCAGCCAAGGTCTGGGCCAGCCCCAGCATTTT | CASSQGLGQPQHF
TRBJ2-7 | . | TRBV7-9 | . | TGTGCCAGCAGCCTCAACAGGAGCCCCTACGAGCAGTACTTC | CASSLNRSPYEQYF
TRBJ1-2 | TRBD1 | TRBV5-6 | . | TGTGCCAGCAGCTTAGGACAGGGGAATTATGGCTACACCTTC | CASSLGQGNYGYTF
TRBJ2-3 | . | TRBV29-1 | . | TGCAGCGTAGACCGGGGGACAGATACGCAGTATTTT | CSVDRGTDTQYF
TRBJ1-5 | . | TRBV5-6 | . | TGTGCCAGCAGCTTGGAGGGGCACAATCAGCCCCAGCATTTT | CASSLEGHNQPQHF
TRBJ1-4 | . | TRBV5-1 | . | TGCGCCAGCAGCTTGAACGGGAACCATGAAAAACTGTTTTTT | CASSLNGNHEKLFF
TRBJ1-3 | . | TRBV5-1 | . | TGCGCCAGCAGCTTGGATGCAGGGGCTCGTAGCTCTGGAAACACCATATATTTT | CASSLDAGARSSGNTIYF
TRBJ1-2 | . | TRBV6-2/TRBV6-3 | few | TGTGCCAGCAGCGACCGCCCGGGAGGATATGGCTACACCTTC | CASSDRPGGYGYTF
TRBJ1-1 | . | TRBV29-1 | . | TGCAGCGTTGAGGAACAGCTGAACACTGAAGCTTTCTTT | CSVEEQLNTEAFF
TRBJ2-3 | . | TRBV5-1 | . | TGCGCCAGCAGCTGGGGACAATCTAGCACAGATACGCAGTATTTT | CASSWGQSSTDTQYF
TRBJ1-3 | TRBD1 | TRBV29-1 | . | TGCAGCTCGACAGGGCCGGGAGGAAACACCATATATTTT | CSSTGPGGNTIYF
TRBJ1-4 | . | TRBV2 | . | TGTGCCAGCGGCTGGACAGCAACTAATGAAAAACTGTTTTTT | CASGWTATNEKLFF
TRBJ1-5 | TRBD1 | TRBV7-2 | once | TGTGCCAGCAGCTTACAATCGGGACAGGGCAATCAGCCCCAGCATTTT | CASSLQSGQGNQPQHF
TRBJ2-5 | TRBD2 | TRBV5-6 | . | TGTGCCAGCAGCTTGGACGCGGGGGTTATGTACTTC | CASSLDAGVMYF
TRBJ2-2 | TRBD2 | TRBV6-4 | . | TGTGCCAGCAGTGAGGTAGCGGGGGGGCCGTGGAACACCGGGGAGCTGTTTTTT | CASSEVAGGPWNTGELFF